This T cell receptor beta chain came from a study of cytomegalovirus exposure and HLA in healthy donors. Study summary: The roughly 100 million unique TCR beta sequences, from some 170 million T cells, were found by an earlier analysis. Findings and caveats of the study: The majority of TCR sequences were rare, yet some public TCRs appeared in many donors. Earlier findings revealed that most TCR beta V segments proved productive either about 90% or about 30% of the time. Sequencing probably produced one cluster of sequence variants that were highly shared.

There are a few counts of this clone. What it binds is not known. The PCR had 60 Vbeta and 13 Jbeta primers. Sequenced by immunoSEQ multiplex PCR; TCRdb stores in-frame clones only, minus some. Here the sample spans 99,000 or so clones, less than 80% being singletons. CDR3 length: 16 residues. Trimming removed 7 bases from V and 1 base from J, with 17 bases in between. Germline assignment: CDR1 LNHDA and CDR2 SQIVND (reference sequence). The clonotype originates from a man aged 30-40 years in good health and CMV-seronegative. Sequenced input: PBMCs. The gene calls are TRBV19 and TRBJ2-1; D is perhaps TRBD1 (6 bases). This CDR3 is CASTLIWDTSYNEQFF. The DNA of the CDR3 is TGTGCCAGTACCCTCATCTGGGACACATCCTACAATGAGCAGTTCTTC. The full variable domain, completed using reference TRBV19 and TRBJ2-1, is DGGITQSPKYLFRKEGQNVTLSCEQNLNHDAMYWYRQDPGQGLRLIYYSQIVNDFQKGDIAEGYSVSREKKESFPLTVTSAQKNPTAFYLCASTLIWDTSYNEQFFGPGTRLTVL.